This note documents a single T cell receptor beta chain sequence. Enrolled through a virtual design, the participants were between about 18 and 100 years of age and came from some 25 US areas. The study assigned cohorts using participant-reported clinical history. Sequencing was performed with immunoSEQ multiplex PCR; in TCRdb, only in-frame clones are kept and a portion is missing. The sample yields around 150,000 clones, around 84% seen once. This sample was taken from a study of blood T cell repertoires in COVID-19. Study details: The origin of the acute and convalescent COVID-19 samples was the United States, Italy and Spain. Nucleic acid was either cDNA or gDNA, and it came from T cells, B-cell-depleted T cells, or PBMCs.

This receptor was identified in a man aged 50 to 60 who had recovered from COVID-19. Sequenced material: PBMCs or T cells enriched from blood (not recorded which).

The CDR3 here is CASTSGGSYGYTF. CDR3 bases: TGCGCCAGCACAAGTGGGGGCTCCTATGGCTACACCTTC. The chain joins TRBV5-1 to TRBJ1-2; maybe TRBD1 (6 bases). This CDR3 has 13 amino acids. Germline V lookup: CDR1 SGHRS, CDR2 YFSETQ. Deletions cut 6 bases from V and 4 bases from J, with 13 bases between.